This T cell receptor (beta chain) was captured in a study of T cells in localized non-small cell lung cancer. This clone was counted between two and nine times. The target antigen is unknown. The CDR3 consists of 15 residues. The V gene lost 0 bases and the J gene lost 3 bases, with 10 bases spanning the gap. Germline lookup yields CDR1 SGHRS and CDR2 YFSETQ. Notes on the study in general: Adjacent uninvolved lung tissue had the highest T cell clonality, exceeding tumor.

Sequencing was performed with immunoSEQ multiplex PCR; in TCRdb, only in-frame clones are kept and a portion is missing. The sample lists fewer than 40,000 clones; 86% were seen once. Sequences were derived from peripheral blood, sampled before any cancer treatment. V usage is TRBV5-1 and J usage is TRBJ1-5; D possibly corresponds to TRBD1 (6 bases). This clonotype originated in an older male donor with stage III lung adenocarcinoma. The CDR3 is CASSLGAGDNQPQHF. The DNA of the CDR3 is TGCGCCAGCAGCTTGGGGGCAGGGGACAATCAGCCCCAGCATTTT.